The 14 T cell receptor beta chains given below trace back to one sample, sequenced in a study of blood T cell repertoires in COVID-19. Profiling relied on immunoSEQ multiplex PCR, and the TCRdb table lists in-frame clones only, not all of them. The sample lists about 260,000 clones, roughly four fifths seen once, with under 4.5% in the top ten. Source material: PBMCs or T cells enriched from blood (not recorded which). The source is a man aged 25-45 years with acute COVID-19.

V usage is TRBV5-8 and J usage is TRBJ2-7, with a tentative D call TRBD2 (5 bases). Trimming stripped 0 bases from V and 6 bases from J, with 16 bases between. The CDR3 contains 15 residues. Germline CDR1 reads SGHTS; CDR2 reads YDEGEE. CDR3 residues: CASSLGTLLRGEQYV. The CDR3 region has the DNA TGTGCCAGCAGCTTGGGGACTCTCCTACGGGGCGAGCAGTACGTC.

The chain uses TRBV21-1 and TRBJ1-2; the D call in the table, TRBD1, was not verified against the DNA. TRBV21-1 is a recognized pseudogene. The CDR3 totals 17 residues. The CDR3 DNA sequence: TGTGCCAGCAGCAAAAGCGTGAAAGAGACAGGGGAGGATGGCTACACCTTC. It is translated as CASSKSVKETGEDGYTF.

This chain joins TRBV6-6 and TRBJ2-2; no clear D. The CDR3 extends over 13 amino acids. Per germline, CDR1 MNHNY and CDR2 SVGAGI (reference sequence). V was shortened by 5 bases and J by 6 bases, with 10 bases between the two germline ends. The CDR3 loop reads CASSPIGSGELFF. The CDR3 bases are TGTGCCAGCAGTCCAATCGGGTCCGGGGAGCTGTTTTTT.

The chain carries TRBV7-8 and TRBJ2-7; D is possibly TRBD1 (7 bases). CDR1 SGHVS and CDR2 FQNEAQ come from the germline V gene. The CDR3 runs to 16 residues. Trimming removed 1 base at V and 2 bases at J, with 15 bases between. The CDR3, as DNA: TGTGCCAGCAGCTTAGAGGGGGCGGGACCAGCCTACGAGCAGTACGTC. Protein product: CASSLEGAGPAYEQYV.

The gene calls are TRBV7-2 and TRBJ2-2; 8 nucleotides align to TRBD1. The CDR3 is 16 residues long. The ends lost 5 bases at V and 6 bases at J; junction bases unmatched: 11. The germline CDR1 and CDR2 sequences are SGHTA and FQGNSA. As DNA, the CDR3 is TGTGCCAGCAGCCTAGACGGACAGGGCATCGCCGGGGAGCTGTTTTTT. Encoded protein: CASSLDGQGIAGELFF.

V gene TRBV9 combines with J gene TRBJ2-3; 9 nucleotides match TRBD2. Germline loops: CDR1 SGDLS, CDR2 YYNGEE. V was pared by 3 bases and J by 4 bases, with 6 bases of the junction left unmatched. The CDR3 has 15 residues. CDR3: CASSAGLATSDTQYF. The CDR3 DNA follows: TGTGCCAGCAGCGCAGGACTAGCGACCTCAGATACGCAGTATTTT. The complete variable domain, with remaining parts taken from reference TRBV9 and TRBJ2-3, reads DSGVTQTPKHLITATGQRVTLRCSPRSGDLSVYWYQQSLDQGLQFLIQYYNGEERAKGNILERFSAQQFPDLHSELNLSSLELGDSALYFCASSAGLATSDTQYFGPGTRLTVL.

The chain is built from TRBV20-1 and TRBJ1-1; no reliable D call. The ends were cut back, 5 bases at V and 1 base at J, with 5 bases in the middle. CDR3 size: 11 residues. CDR1 and CDR2 from the germline V gene are DFQATT and SNEGSKA (reference sequence). The CDR3 DNA sequence: TGCAGTGCTGGCCAGAACACTGAAGCTTTCTTT. Translated: CSAGQNTEAFF.

The chain combines TRBV6-1 with TRBJ2-7; the D gene is possibly TRBD2 (6 bases). The V end lost 1 base, the J end lost 2 bases, and 12 bases lay between the germline ends. Germline loops: CDR1 MNHNS, CDR2 SASEGT. The CDR3 runs 15 residues. The CDR3 reads CASSEGLARAYEQYV. CDR3 sequence (DNA): TGTGCCAGCAGTGAAGGGCTAGCGCGAGCCTACGAGCAGTACGTC.

V usage is TRBV5-4 and J usage is TRBJ2-5, with 11 bases identical to TRBD2. J was trimmed by 0 bases and V by 0 bases; bases with no gene match: 4. CDR1 is SGHNT, CDR2 YYREEE, per germline (reference sequence). The CDR3 extends over 17 amino acids. CDR3 nucleotide sequence: TGTGCCAGCAGCTTGGACTTAGCGGGGGGGCACCAAGAGACCCAGTACTTC. It is translated as CASSLDLAGGHQETQYF.

The chain couples TRBV5-1 to TRBJ2-1, with 12 bases lining up with TRBD2. The CDR3 loop spans 15 amino acids. Germline CDR1 and CDR2: SGHRS and YFSETQ. V lost 1 base and J lost 5; bases outside the gene matches: 1. CDR3 bases: TGCGCCAGCAGCTTGAGACTAGCGGGGGACAATGAGCAGTTCTTC. Protein sequence: CASSLRLAGDNEQFF.

The chain has TRBV5-6 and TRBJ2-1; D is perhaps TRBD2 (6 bases). CDR1 and CDR2 from the germline V gene are SGHDT and YYEEEE. V shed 4 bases and J shed 0 bases, with 14 bases lying between them. The length of the CDR3 is 16 residues. CDR3 coding DNA: TGTGCCAGCAGCCCCACGGAGGGGTTCTCCTACAATGAGCAGTTCTTC. Translation: CASSPTEGFSYNEQFF. The variable domain in full, completed from reference TRBV5-6 and TRBJ2-1, reads DAGVTQSPTHLIKTRGQQVTLRCSPKSGHDTVSWYQQALGQGPQFIFQYYEEEERQRGNFPDRFSGHQFPNYSSELNVNALLLGDSALYLCASSPTEGFSYNEQFFGPGTRLTVL.

This chain uses TRBV5-4 with TRBJ1-6; D is unclear. Trimming removed 4 bases from V and 10 bases from J, with 15 bases in between. The CDR3 contains 14 residues. Germline CDR1 SGHNT, CDR2 YYREEE (reference sequence). CDR3: CASSPADTKSPLHF. Written as DNA, the CDR3 is TGTGCCAGCAGCCCCGCCGACACGAAATCACCCCTCCACTTT.

This chain uses TRBV28 with TRBJ2-7; 8 nucleotides agree with TRBD1. This CDR3 contains 15 residues. Germline V lookup: CDR1 MDHEN, CDR2 SYDVKM. The trim removed 4 bases at V and 5 bases at J, leaving 10 bases unmatched. The CDR3 here is CASSYGNRGVDEQYV. The CDR3, as DNA: TGTGCCAGCAGTTACGGAAACAGGGGGGTCGACGAGCAGTACGTC.

The chain combines TRBV29-1 with TRBJ1-4; tentative D call: TRBD1 (5 bases). CDR3 length equals 12 residues. Germline V CDR1 and CDR2: SQVTM, ANQGSEA. V was trimmed by 7 bases and J by 9 bases, leaving 15 bases between them. CDR3 DNA: TGCAGCGCCTCGAATGGGGCGAAAAAACTGTTTTTT. Encoded protein: CSASNGAKKLFF.